The source of this TCR beta chain is a study of PD-1 blockade in mismatch repair-deficient tumors. Losses at the gene ends were 4 bases for V and 4 bases for J; bases not matched to a gene: 7. The germline V gene encodes CDR1 SQVTM and CDR2 ANQGSEA. CDR3 length: 14 amino acids. Sequenced by immunoSEQ multiplex PCR; TCRdb stores in-frame clones only, minus some. Among about 60,000 clones, roughly 88% were seen once, and the ten largest hold 11% to 15%. The sequence was obtained from an adult with mismatch repair-deficient cancer. The sequences come from peripheral blood, collected 52 weeks after starting pembrolizumab. The J gene is TRBJ2-3, the V gene TRBV29-1, with TRBD2 matching 8 bases. The CDR3 loop is CSVGAGEVADTQYF. CDR3 nucleotides: TGCAGCGTTGGAGCGGGAGAAGTCGCAGATACGCAGTATTTT.